The TCR beta chain under discussion was sequenced for a study of cytomegalovirus exposure and HLA in healthy donors (dated by TCRdb to the late 2010s). With regard to the full study: An earlier analysis of some 550 of the donors reported about 250 Gb of sequence data and around 120 million unique TCR beta sequences from roughly 200 million T cells. Genome-wide SNP genotypes for about 65% of the 666 donors were used in a later genetic analysis, which treated that subset as a discovery cohort. In an earlier analysis of roughly 580 of the donors, high-throughput TCR beta sequencing was used to judge whether each TCR beta V gene segment behaved as functional or pseudogenic. The number of typed donors differed by locus: about 620-640 for A, B, C, DRB1 and DQB1; about 520 for DQA1; over 600 for DPA1; and around 450 for DPB1. In the later analysis, no new phenotypic data were used to find candidate immune exposures; instead, reliance was placed on TCR beta sequences and their occurrence across donors. The study used immunosequencing to profile the T cell repertoires of several hundred subjects and linked those repertoires to cytomegalovirus serostatus. The study aimed to test whether cataloging public T cell receptors could reveal signatures of past pathogen exposure. Both class I and class II loci were covered by HLA typing, at four-digit resolution. Five DR-DQ haplotypes were handled as single units for association and clustering because linkage in the cohort was strong. Of the approximately 400 genotyped donors, 75% to 85% were placed in the genetic ancestry cluster associated with self-reported Caucasian donors. Among about 370 genotyped donors of the cohort, an average of roughly 230,000 unique TCR beta nucleotide sequences was sequenced per donor, of which roughly 17% were non-productive. Donor age, sex, ethnicity and CMV serostatus were compiled together with the repertoire data. A separate validation cohort of about 110 different subjects was used in addition to the approximately 610-subject first cohort. To predict cytomegalovirus infection status, the study brought together high-throughput TCR immunosequencing, statistical association of individual TCRs with disease status, and machine learning. Every repertoire in the discovery cohort had been generated on one and the same sequencing platform. A later analysis re-analyzed previously published TCR beta repertoires from about 730 donors and added high-resolution HLA genotyping to study TCR occurrence patterns. An early release that covered about 640 HLA-typed donors contained approximately 300 gigabases of sequencing data and 70 million to 100 million unique TCR sequences. Broad study findings and their caveats: In vitro tests confirmed that a few of the cytomegalovirus-associated TCR beta chains recognize cytomegalovirus antigens. Strong co-occurrence of HLA alleles, especially DR and DQ, made assigning TCR associations to individual alleles difficult. Immune exposure information for the cohort was limited to CMV serostatus. In a later genetic analysis, a missense DCLRE1C variant was associated with V-gene and J-gene trimming of TCR beta chains, and the association was replicated in an independent cohort. Most TCR sequences were observed very rarely across donors, whereas some public TCRs were present in many individuals. Compared with the roughly 700-donor mean, donors in an Asian-associated ancestry cluster had fewer N-insertions in productive TCRs, according to a later genetic analysis. Some IMGT-functional V segments, including TRBV6-2 and TRBV6-3, could not be told apart with the 87-base-pair reads, so those segments were excluded. Correlated functional status among segregating V segments might reflect linkage disequilibrium, but an unknown experimental factor could not be ruled out. Approximately 16 rarely observed V segments, including chromosome 9 orphons, were excluded from the earlier analysis of several hundred of the donors because counts were too low. Because HLA typing was unavailable for some donors at each locus, only the typed subset was used in association tests. A group of highly shared sequence variants was considered likely to be a technical artifact of the sequencing pipeline. Presence/absence analyses assumed roughly uniform sequencing depth across donors, an assumption that may not hold. In a later analysis, TCR association rates were found to vary across HLA loci, with the most associated TCRs seen for DRB1 alleles and the fewest for HLA-C alleles. This cohort had only TCR beta chains sequenced, and the lack of alpha or paired-chain data limited which features could be detected. A further reported finding was that TCR beta sequences accurately predicted the HLA-A and HLA-B alleles for most subjects in the first cohort. An earlier analysis of around 540 of the donors showed that most TCR beta V segments appeared in productive rearrangements either about 87% or about 30% of the time, which broadly matched IMGT annotations. In the study, some 180 TCR beta chains were listed as associated with cytomegalovirus. The authors suggested that the approach could potentially be generalized to other disease states and immunological phenotypes. According to a later analysis, most CMV-associated TCR beta chains appeared to be HLA-restricted, and the HLA associations seemed to be driven largely by CMV exposure. In a later analysis, HLA-associated TCR beta chains were found to be more clonally expanded and to have lower generation probabilities than equally common non-associated chains. Specific HLA alleles were associated with roughly 16,000 TCR beta sequences at a false discovery rate of 0.05 in a later analysis. The classifier was reported to diagnose cytomegalovirus status with high specificity and sensitivity in both the original cohort and the validation cohort. A later analysis reported that several top co-occurrence clusters appeared linked to parvovirus B19, influenza, CMV and Epstein-Barr virus.

The cohort consisted of hundreds of healthy bone marrow donors. Cohort members were all nominally healthy when sampled, although unrecorded immune exposures were likely present. Of the 550 to 750 cohort members, 250 to 300 had positive CMV serostatus and roughly 350 had negative CMV serostatus, and CMV serostatus was not recorded for the donor. Each donor provided a peripheral blood sample, and peripheral blood mononuclear cells were used for TCR beta sequencing. Genomic DNA was extracted from the blood cell samples with the Qiagen DNeasy Blood Extraction Kit. From cysteine to phenylalanine, the CDR3 is 15 amino acids long. The CDR3 DNA has 45 bases and is translated from base 1. The germline V end is reduced by 0 bases and the J end by 1 base; junction bases left unmatched: 3. The germline V gene specifies MGHRA as CDR1 and YSYEKL as CDR2. This clone showed up just once. The antigen this receptor binds is unknown. No quality values exist for individual bases; no much larger clone is one base distant. Within the sample, other DNA sequences also encode this same CDR3.

Receptor libraries were prepared by the immunoSEQ multiplex PCR assay. For the multiplex PCR, a mixture combining 60 forward primers for TCR Vbeta segments and 13 reverse primers for TCR Jbeta segments was used. Amplification of the CDR3 region of rearranged TCR beta genes was performed with a multiplex PCR assay on genomic DNA. The amplified TCR beta libraries were sequenced on the Illumina HiSeq System as 87-base-pair reads. The original methods were these. In a later analysis, approximately 74 million unique TCR beta chains were counted across the 650 to 750 repertoires, and around 10 million of these chains were shared by at least two donors. A nearest-neighbor algorithm error-corrected the raw reads and collapsed the reads into unique sequences, merging closely related sequences to remove PCR and sequencing errors. V, D and J gene segments were assigned by aligning CDR3 sequences to IMGT reference sequences. For a sequence to be retained, a match of at least six nucleotides was required to both a V gene segment and a J gene segment. Rearrangements were called productive when the CDR3 lacked stop codons and stayed in frame with V and J; all others were non-productive. CDR3 was defined according to IMGT convention as the region running from the second conserved V-encoded cysteine to the conserved J-encoded phenylalanine. The earlier analysis of approximately 590 of the donors excluded any sequence lacking an unambiguous match to a single V gene segment. An earlier analysis of approximately 590 of the donors called V segments functional above 56.7% productive rearrangements and segregating when the between-donor standard deviation exceeded 5%. A statistical classification framework was built to diagnose cytomegalovirus status from the catalog of TCR beta chain sequences. In a later analysis, V and J genes were assigned by comparing TCR nucleotide sequences against IMGT/GENE-DB human TR gene sequences. The TCRdist pipeline was used in a later analysis to assign CDR3 sequences and most-parsimonious VDJ recombination scenarios. A later analysis defined each TCR beta chain by its CDR3 amino acid sequence plus V-gene family, and excluded reads lacking a unique V-gene family. In a later analysis, 450 to 600 highly shared, low-generation-probability nucleotide sequences were removed to address suspected cross-contamination and a sequencing artifact. In a later analysis, a clonal expansion index was calculated for each public chain from normalized within-repertoire ranks of inferred template counts. Generation probabilities in a later analysis came from a VDJ recombination model fitted to out-of-frame rearrangements, and those results were checked against IGoR. In a later analysis, TCR-TCR, TCR-HLA and TCR-CMV co-occurrence was scored with hypergeometric tests, and a repertoire-size bias correction was applied to TCR pairs. A later analysis estimated false discovery rates by permuting HLA or CMV assignments 20 times. In a later analysis, co-occurring TCRs were grouped with DBSCAN, and TCRdist sequence similarity was added when clustering was performed within HLA-allele-positive subsets. Repertoires with fewer than 30,000 or more than 120,000 public chains, plus five repertoires with anomalous nucleotide sharing, were excluded from co-occurrence clustering. Entries here come from immuneACCESS through TCRdb and include only in-frame sequences with V and J called. Some clones fail to appear in such tables; in the studies checked, an unresolved V gene covers under half of the shortfall, and the cause of the remainder is unknown. V and J calls and clone size are those listed in that table; D and trimming were worked out from the DNA. The sample table shows over 150,000 clones, and over 80% are seen once. 1.5% to 2% of the sample rests with the top ten.

The chain is encoded by TRBV4-1 joined to TRBJ2-7; 7 central bases correspond to TRBD2. Sequences were obtained from PBMCs. This receptor was taken from a human donor in good health. This receptor carries the CDR3 CASSQEGRGSYEQYF. The sequenced DNA: TGCGCCAGCAGCCAAGAGGGGAGGGGATCCTACGAGCAGTACTTC.